This T cell receptor beta chain is from a study of shared clonotypes between healthy human individuals. Study as a whole: The study enrolled a couple of women and a few men aged 18 to 49.

V dropped 3 bases and J dropped 1 base, with 11 bases sitting between them. The CDR3 spans 16 residues. Germline lookup yields CDR1 SGDLS and CDR2 YYNGEE. Once extracted for a subset, genomic DNA was divided evenly among several immunoSEQ plates. Libraries were prepared by immunoSEQ multiplex PCR; TCRdb keeps only in-frame clonotypes and omits some of them. The data contain roughly 1 million clones, around 82% of them singletons. The sequencing input was memory CD4+ T cells from PBMCs. Documented subset: CD45RA-negative fraction. The origin of this receptor is a young man in good health. Some clones in this sample may be carry-over from other donors' samples. The rearrangement joins TRBV9 to TRBJ2-6; perhaps TRBD1 as D (6 bases). CDR3 sequence: CASSEGVGSGANVLTF. In nucleotides, the CDR3 is TGTGCCAGCAGCGAGGGGGTTGGGTCTGGGGCCAACGTCCTGACTTTC.